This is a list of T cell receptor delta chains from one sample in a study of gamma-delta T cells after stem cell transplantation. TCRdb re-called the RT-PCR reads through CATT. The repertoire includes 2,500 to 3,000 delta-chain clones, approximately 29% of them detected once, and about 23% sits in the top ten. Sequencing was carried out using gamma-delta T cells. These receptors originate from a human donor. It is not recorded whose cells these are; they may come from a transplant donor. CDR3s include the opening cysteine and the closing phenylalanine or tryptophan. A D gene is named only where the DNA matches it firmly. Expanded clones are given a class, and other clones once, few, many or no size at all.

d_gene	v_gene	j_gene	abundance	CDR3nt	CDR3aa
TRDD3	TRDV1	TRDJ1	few	TGTGCTCTTGGGGAACTGGTTGCGACTGGGGGATCCGTGCGCACCGATAAACTCATCTTT	CALGELVATGGSVRTDKLIF
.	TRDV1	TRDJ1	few	TGTGCTCTTGGGGGCCCGGGTGGGGCCCAGGGCACCGATAAACTCATCTTT	CALGGPGGAQGTDKLIF
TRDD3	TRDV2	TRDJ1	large	TGTGCCTGTGATAACCTGGGGGATACGCTACGGTACACCGATAAACTCATCTTT	CACDNLGDTLRYTDKLIF
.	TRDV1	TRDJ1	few	TGTGCTCTTGGGGAACTAGTGGTTGAGGGGGACACCAGAGTTCCCGATAAACTCATCTTT	CALGELVVEGDTRVPDKLIF
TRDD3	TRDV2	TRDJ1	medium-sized	TGTGCCTGTGACACCGTGGATACGCGGCCATACACCGATAAACTCATCTTT	CACDTVDTRPYTDKLIF
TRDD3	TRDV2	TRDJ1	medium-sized	TGTGCCTGTGACCTCCTTATGGGGGATACGCGAGATTATGGAACCGATAAACTCATCTTT	CACDLLMGDTRDYGTDKLIF
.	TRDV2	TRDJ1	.	TGTGCCTGTGACAGGATGGGGGCTTGGAACACCGATAAACTCATCTTT	CACDRMGAWNTDKLIF
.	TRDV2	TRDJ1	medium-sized	TGTGCCTGTGACACGTTCCCCCAGTACACCGATAAACTCATCTTT	CACDTFPQYTDKLIF
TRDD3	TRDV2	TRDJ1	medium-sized	TGTGCCTGTGACACCATAGGTGGGGGACCCAAACTCATCTTT	CACDTIGGGPKLIF
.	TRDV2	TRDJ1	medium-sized	TGTGCCTGTGACCCCGTTTCCTCGCGGAGGGGTGCGTACACCGATAAACTCATCTTT	CACDPVSSRRGAYTDKLIF
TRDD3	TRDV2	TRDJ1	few	TGTGCCTGTGACCGTCTGGGCTCTACTGGGGGATTAGGCAGTGGGGGGACCGATAAACTCATCTTT	CACDRLGSTGGLGSGGTDKLIF
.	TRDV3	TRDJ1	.	TGTGCCTGGGGACTTGGCCTTCCAAGGGGGGGATTGGGGTCGTACACCGATAACCTCATCTTT	CAWGLGLPRGGLGSYTDNLIF
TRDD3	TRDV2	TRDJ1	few	TGTGCCTGTGAAAAACTGGGGGATACTCGGGAGCTTTACACCGATAAACTCATCTTT	CACEKLGDTRELYTDKLIF
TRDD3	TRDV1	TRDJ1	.	TGTGCTCTTGGGGAATTTATCTTGGAGGGGACCCCGGGAACTGGGGGATACGTATGTCTCGATAAACTCATCTTT	CALGEFILEGTPGTGGYVCLDKLIF
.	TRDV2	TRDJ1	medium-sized	TGTGCCTGTGAAACGCTGACGCTGAAGTACGTAGGGGATACCGATAAACTCATCTTT	CACETLTLKYVGDTDKLIF
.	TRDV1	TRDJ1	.	TGTGCTCTTGGGGAAATGTTAGGGTATTTAGTTCTTCGGGATAAAATCGATAAACTCATCTTT	CALGEMLGYLVLRDKIDKLIF
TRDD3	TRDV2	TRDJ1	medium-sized	TGTGCCTGTGACGTGGTGGGGGATACCCCCGATAAACTCATCTTT	CACDVVGDTPDKLIF
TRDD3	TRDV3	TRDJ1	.	TGTGCCTTTAGGCTGCTCTACTTGGGGATAGAACGGTACACCGATAAACTCATCTTT	CAFRLLYLGIERYTDKLIF
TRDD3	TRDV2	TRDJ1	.	TGTGCCTGTGACACCGTGGGGGATGCCAGCACCGATAAACTCATCTTT	CACDTVGDASTDKLIF
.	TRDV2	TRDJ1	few	TGTGCCTGTGACACCGTAGGCATAGGCCTTGGAGAGGATTACACCGATAAACTCATCTTT	CACDTVGIGLGEDYTDKLIF
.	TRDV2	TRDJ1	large	TGTGCCTGTGACACCGTGGGGACCCCCGGAGATAAACTCATCTTT	CACDTVGTPGDKLIF
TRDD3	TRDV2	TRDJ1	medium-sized	TGTGCCTGTGACACGTCCTACTGGGGGACACCCACCGATAAACTCATCTTT	CACDTSYWGTPTDKLIF
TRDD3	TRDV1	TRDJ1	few	TGTGCTCTTGGGGAATTATCTCCTATGGTACTGGGGGATACAAGTACAGCCGATAAACTCATCTTT	CALGELSPMVLGDTSTADKLIF
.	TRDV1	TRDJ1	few	TGTGCTCTCCGTTCCGTACTGGCCGATAAACTCATCTTT	CALRSVLADKLIF
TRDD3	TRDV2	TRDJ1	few	TGTGCCTGTGATAGTCTGGGGGATGACACCGATAAACTCATCTTT	CACDSLGDDTDKLIF
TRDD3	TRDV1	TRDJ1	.	TGTGCTCTTGGGGAAGTGTCCCTGGCGCCATTGGGGGATTCCACCGATAAACTCATCTTT	CALGEVSLAPLGDSTDKLIF
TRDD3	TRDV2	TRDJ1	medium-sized	TGTGCCTGTGACACCTTACTGGGGGTCCCTAAGTACACCGATAAACTCATCTTT	CACDTLLGVPKYTDKLIF
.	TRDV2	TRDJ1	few	TGTGCCTGTGACACCGTTTTCCGGACAGGTAGCTGGGGAGAGTACACCGATAAACTCATCTTT	CACDTVFRTGSWGEYTDKLIF
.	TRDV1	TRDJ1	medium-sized	TGTGCTCTTGGGGGGTCGAGACTGATCCTAAACTGGGCCACCGATAAACTCATCTTT	CALGGSRLILNWATDKLIF
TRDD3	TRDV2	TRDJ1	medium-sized	TGTGCCTGTGACACTTTGGAAACATACTGGGGGGGGACAAACGATAAACTCATCTTT	CACDTLETYWGGTNDKLIF
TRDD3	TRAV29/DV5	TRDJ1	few	TGTGCAGCAAGCGCTGGGGATAGAAACACCGATAAACTCATCTTT	CAASAGDRNTDKLIF
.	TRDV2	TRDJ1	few	TGTGCCTGTGACACCGTGGGCGCGACGGGCAAACTCATCTTT	CACDTVGATGKLIF
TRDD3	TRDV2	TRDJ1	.	TGTGCCTGTGACACCGTAGGTGGGGGATCAACGTACACCGATAAACTCATCTTT	CACDTVGGGSTYTDKLIF
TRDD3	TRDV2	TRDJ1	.	TGTGCCTGTGACACTTTGGGGATAGACACCGATAAACTCATCTTT	CACDTLGIDTDKLIF
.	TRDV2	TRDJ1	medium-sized	TGTGCCTGTGACACCGTAGCGAACCTTCCTAGGGCTGGGGGTACCGATAAACTCATCTTT	CACDTVANLPRAGGTDKLIF
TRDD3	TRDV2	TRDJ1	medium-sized	TGTGCCTGTGACACCGGCTTTGGGGGATACACCGATAAACTCATCTTT	CACDTGFGGYTDKLIF
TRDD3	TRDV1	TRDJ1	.	TGTGCTCTTGGGGAACTACACACCTATCGTATGTACTGGGGGATACATGCCGATAAACTCATCTTT	CALGELHTYRMYWGIHADKLIF
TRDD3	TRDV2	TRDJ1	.	TGTGCCTGTGACACCGTGGAGACTGGGGGATACGGATACACCGATAAACTCATCTTT	CACDTVETGGYGYTDKLIF
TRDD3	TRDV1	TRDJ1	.	TGTGCTCTTGGGTTCCAGACCTGGGGGATGCTCATCTTT	CALGFQTWGMLIF